Listed below are T cell receptor beta chains from one sample, sequenced in a study of cytomegalovirus exposure and HLA in healthy donors. Sequenced by immunoSEQ multiplex PCR; TCRdb stores in-frame clones only, minus some. The table records about 170,000 clones, over 70% of them present only once. The sequenced sample consisted of PBMCs. Receptor source: a woman in her fifties or sixties in good health and CMV-seropositive. The CDR3 runs from the conserved cysteine through the conserved F or W. Fields, in order: clone size, V gene, D gene, J gene, CDR3 DNA, CDR3 protein. A D gene is named only where the DNA matches it firmly. The size entry is marked missing in some rows and otherwise reads once, few, many or a size class.

.	TRBV11-2	TRBD2	TRBJ2-1	TGTGCCAGCAGCTGGACGGGTCTAGCGGGTTACAATGAGCAGTTCTTC	CASSWTGLAGYNEQFF
.	TRBV4-2	.	TRBJ1-2	TGTGCCAGCAGCCAAGCAGGACCAAGGGGCTATGGCTACACCTTC	CASSQAGPRGYGYTF
.	TRBV2	TRBD1	TRBJ1-5	TGTGCCAGCAGTGTCCGGCTAGGGACAGCCTCTAACCAGCCCCAGCATTTT	CASSVRLGTASNQPQHF
.	TRBV5-1	TRBD2	TRBJ2-5	TGCGCCAGCAGCCTAACCCGACTAGCGGGAGGGGAGACCCAGTACTTC	CASSLTRLAGGETQYF
.	TRBV11-2	.	TRBJ1-3	TGTGCCAGCAAGAGCTTCTCATGGAGCGGAAACACCATATATTTT	CASKSFSWSGNTIYF
.	TRBV21-1	.	TRBJ1-1	TGTGCCAGCAGCAAAGGGCCCGGAGTAGGCACTGAAGCTTTCTTT	CASSKGPGVGTEAFF
.	TRBV7-9	.	TRBJ1-1	TGTGCCGGAAATCGGGAAACTACGAACACTGAAGCTTTCTTT	CAGNRETTNTEAFF
once	TRBV28	TRBD1	TRBJ1-2	TGTGCCAGCAGCCTTAACAGGGGGTATGGCTACACCTTC	CASSLNRGYGYTF
.	TRBV7-2	TRBD2	TRBJ2-5	TGTGCCAGCAGCCCGACGGGGGGGGCGGGGGAGACCCAGTACTTC	CASSPTGGAGETQYF
.	TRBV5-1	TRBD2	TRBJ2-1	TGCGCCAGCAGCTTGTCACTAGCGGGAGGGGCCTACAATGAGCAGTTCTTC	CASSLSLAGGAYNEQFF
.	TRBV30	TRBD1	TRBJ1-5	TGTGCCTGGGGACAGGAGATCGGTCAGCCCCAGCATTTT	CAWGQEIGQPQHF